This TCR beta chain emerged from a study of blood T cell repertoires in COVID-19. About the study: The United States, Italy and Spain provided the acute and convalescent COVID-19 samples. The cDNA or gDNA used as material had been derived from T cells, B-cell-depleted T cells, or PBMCs.

In the original workflow: By means of reference gene primer amplification, nucleated cell counts were estimated. Measured with immunoSEQ multiplex PCR; TCRdb has only the in-frame clones, and not every one. The V and J calls and the clone size are those of that table, but D and trimming were determined from the DNA. The top ten clones hold 7.5% to 10% of a sample with more than 95,000 clones, roughly four fifths of them seen once. Germline-derived CDR1 and CDR2 are MNHEY and SVGAGI. This CDR3 comprises 16 residues. This clone was counted between two and nine times. An end of the junction differs from the germline gene, which may be a read error.

The TCR was taken from a woman in her seventies with acute or convalescent COVID-19. Input material: peripheral blood. This chain joins TRBV6-5 and TRBJ1-3, with 7 nucleotides matching TRBD1. Here the CDR3 reads CASSYYDRVVGNTIYF. The CDR3 nucleotides read TGTGCCAGCAGCTACTACGACAGGGTGGTCGGAAACACCATATATTTT.